This is a list of T cell receptor beta chains from one sample in a study of T cells in narcolepsy. The assay was immunoSEQ multiplex PCR, and TCRdb's table has in-frame clones only and misses some. Counted here are more than 20,000 clones, 65% to 90% occurring once; the ten biggest clones make up roughly 10%. Source material: memory (CD45RA-) CD4+ T cells from blood. These receptors all come from a human donor in good health. CDR3s include the opening cysteine and the closing phenylalanine or tryptophan. D genes are given only for firm matches. A clone size is listed for some rows: how often the clone was seen (once, few, many), or a class if it is expanded.

size | J | V | D | CDR3 | DNA
- | TRBJ1-4 | TRBV4-1 | TRBD1 | CASSQDSRDSLTTNEKLFF | TGCGCCAGCAGCCAAGATAGTCGGGACAGCCTAACAACTAATGAAAAACTGTTTTTT
- | TRBJ2-5 | TRBV7-6 | - | CASSLFASGLETQYF | TGTGCCAGCAGCCTCTTCGCTTCGGGATTAGAGACCCAGTACTTC
- | TRBJ2-5 | TRBV9 | - | CASSPRGVGTQYF | TGTGCCAGCAGCCCCCGTGGGGTGGGGACCCAGTACTTC
- | TRBJ2-7 | TRBV11-3 | - | CASSVVSTGVGEQYF | TGTGCCAGCAGCGTGGTGTCGACGGGGGTTGGCGAGCAGTACTTC
- | TRBJ1-2 | TRBV30 | - | CAWSANRLFF | TGTGCCTGGAGTGCAAATCGTCTCTTCTTC
once | TRBJ2-7 | TRBV19 | TRBD2 | CASSENSGSRYEQYF | TGTGCCAGTAGTGAGAATAGCGGGAGTCGATACGAGCAGTACTTC
few | TRBJ1-4 | TRBV5-1 | - | CASSLEAARYEKLFF | TGTGCCAGCAGCTTGGAGGCAGCCCGGTATGAAAAACTGTTTTTT
- | TRBJ1-4 | TRBV7-2 | - | CASSLQGTNEKLFF | TGTGCCAGCAGCTTACAGGGTACTAATGAAAAACTGTTTTTT
- | TRBJ2-2 | TRBV6-1 | - | CASKPDREVAGELFF | TGTGCCAGCAAGCCTGACAGGGAGGTTGCCGGGGAGCTGTTTTTT
- | TRBJ2-2 | TRBV19 | TRBD2 | CASSIGTSGNTGELFF | TGTGCCAGTAGTATAGGGACTAGCGGGAACACCGGGGAGCTGTTTTTT
- | TRBJ2-1 | TRBV10-3 | - | CAISESPVDEQFF | TGTGCCATCAGTGAATCACCCGTAGATGAGCAGTTCTTC
- | TRBJ2-7 | TRBV2 | TRBD2 | CASSRLAGGSHEQYF | TGTGCCAGCAGTAGACTAGCGGGAGGTTCGCACGAGCAGTACTTC
- | TRBJ2-1 | TRBV9 | TRBD1 | CASSVGPTGDHEQFF | TGTGCCAGCAGCGTCGGCCCGACAGGGGACCATGAGCAGTTCTTC